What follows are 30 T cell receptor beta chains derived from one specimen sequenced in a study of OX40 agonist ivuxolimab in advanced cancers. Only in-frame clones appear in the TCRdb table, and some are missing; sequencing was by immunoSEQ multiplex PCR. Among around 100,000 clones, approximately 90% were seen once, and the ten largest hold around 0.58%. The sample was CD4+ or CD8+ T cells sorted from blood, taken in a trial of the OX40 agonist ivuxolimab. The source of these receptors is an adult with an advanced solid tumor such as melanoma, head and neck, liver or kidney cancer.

In nucleotides, the CDR3 is TGCGCCAGCAGCTTGGATAGACTGGCCTTATACAATGAGCAGTTCTTC. This translates into CASSLDRLALYNEQFF. The V call is TRBV5-1, the J call TRBJ2-1; no definite D call. CDR1 is SGHRS and CDR2 is YFSETQ in the germline V gene. The CDR3 runs 16 residues. V gave up 0 bases and J gave up 4 bases, with 14 bases separating them. The whole variable domain, remainder taken from reference TRBV5-1 and TRBJ2-1, is KAGVTQTPRYLIKTRGQQVTLSCSPISGHRSVSWYQQTPGQGLQFLFEYFSETQRNKGNFPGRFSGRQFSNSRSEMNVSTLELGDSALYLCASSLDRLALYNEQFFGPGTRLTVL.

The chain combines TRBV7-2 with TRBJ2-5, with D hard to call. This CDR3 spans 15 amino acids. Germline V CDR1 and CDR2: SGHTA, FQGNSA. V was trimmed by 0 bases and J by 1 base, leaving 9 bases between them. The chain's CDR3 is CASSLAGWAQETQYF. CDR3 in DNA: TGTGCCAGCAGCTTAGCGGGATGGGCCCAAGAGACCCAGTACTTC. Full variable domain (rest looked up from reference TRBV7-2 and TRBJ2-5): GAGVSQSPSNKVTEKGKDVELRCDPISGHTALYWYRQSLGQGLEFLIYFQGNSAPDKSGLPSDRFSAERTGGSVSTLTIQRTQQEDSAVYLCASSLAGWAQETQYFGPGTRLLVL.

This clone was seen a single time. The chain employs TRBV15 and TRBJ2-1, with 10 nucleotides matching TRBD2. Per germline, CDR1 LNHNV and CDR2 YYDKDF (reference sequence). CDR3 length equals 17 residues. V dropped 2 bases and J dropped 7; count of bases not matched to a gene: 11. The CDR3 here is CATSRPKTSGNMNEQFF. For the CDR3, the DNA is TGTGCCACCAGCAGACCGAAAACTAGCGGGAATATGAATGAGCAGTTCTTC.

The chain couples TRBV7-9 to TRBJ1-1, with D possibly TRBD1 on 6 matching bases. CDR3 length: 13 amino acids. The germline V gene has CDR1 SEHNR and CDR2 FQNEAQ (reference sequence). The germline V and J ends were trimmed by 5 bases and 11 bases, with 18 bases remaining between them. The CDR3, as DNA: TGTGCCAGCAGCCCCCGACAGGCCCGGTTTGCTTTCTTT. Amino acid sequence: CASSPRQARFAFF.

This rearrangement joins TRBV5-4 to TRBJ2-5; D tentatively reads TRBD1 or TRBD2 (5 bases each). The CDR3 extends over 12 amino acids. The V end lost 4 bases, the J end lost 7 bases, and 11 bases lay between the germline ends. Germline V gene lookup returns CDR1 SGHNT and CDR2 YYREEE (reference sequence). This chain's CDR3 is CASSPPGGTQYF. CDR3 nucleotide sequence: TGTGCCAGCAGCCCACCTGGGGGGACCCAGTACTTC.

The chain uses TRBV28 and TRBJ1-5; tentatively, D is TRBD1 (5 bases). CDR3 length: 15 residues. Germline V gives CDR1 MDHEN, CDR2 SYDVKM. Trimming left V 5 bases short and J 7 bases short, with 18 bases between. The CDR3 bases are TGTGCCAGCAGTCCCTACACGGGGCGCCGACAGCCCCAGCATTTT. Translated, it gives CASSPYTGRRQPQHF.

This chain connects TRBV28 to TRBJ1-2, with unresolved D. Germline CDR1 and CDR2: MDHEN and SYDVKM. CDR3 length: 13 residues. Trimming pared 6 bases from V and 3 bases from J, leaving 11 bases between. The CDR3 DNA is TGTGCCAGCAGATCCGGCCCTTACTATGGCTACACCTTC. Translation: CASRSGPYYGYTF.

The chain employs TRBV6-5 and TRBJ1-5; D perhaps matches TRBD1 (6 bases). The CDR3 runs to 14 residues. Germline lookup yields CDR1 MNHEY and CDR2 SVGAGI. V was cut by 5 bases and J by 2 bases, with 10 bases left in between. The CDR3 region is CASSTGLGNQPQHF. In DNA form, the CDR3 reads TGTGCCAGCAGTACAGGGCTCGGCAATCAGCCCCAGCATTTT.

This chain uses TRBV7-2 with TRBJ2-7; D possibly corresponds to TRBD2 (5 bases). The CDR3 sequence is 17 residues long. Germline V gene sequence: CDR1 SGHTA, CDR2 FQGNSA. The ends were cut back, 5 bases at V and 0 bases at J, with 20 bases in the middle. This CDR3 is CASSPRPTRASSYEQYF. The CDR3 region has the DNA TGTGCCAGCAGCCCCAGACCCACGCGGGCAAGCTCCTACGAGCAGTACTTC.

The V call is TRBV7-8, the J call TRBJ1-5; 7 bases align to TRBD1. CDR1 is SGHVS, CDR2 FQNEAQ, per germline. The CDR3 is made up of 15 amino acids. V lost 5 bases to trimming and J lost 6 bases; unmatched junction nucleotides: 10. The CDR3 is CASSTRDSAGQPQHF. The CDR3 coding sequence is TGTGCCAGCAGCACCCGGGACAGTGCGGGTCAGCCCCAGCATTTT.

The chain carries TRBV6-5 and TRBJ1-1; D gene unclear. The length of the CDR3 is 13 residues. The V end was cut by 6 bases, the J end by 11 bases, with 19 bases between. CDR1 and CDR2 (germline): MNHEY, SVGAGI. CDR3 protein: CASSPGPTRLAFF. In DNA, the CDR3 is TGTGCCAGCAGCCCCGGGCCCACCCGATTGGCTTTCTTT.

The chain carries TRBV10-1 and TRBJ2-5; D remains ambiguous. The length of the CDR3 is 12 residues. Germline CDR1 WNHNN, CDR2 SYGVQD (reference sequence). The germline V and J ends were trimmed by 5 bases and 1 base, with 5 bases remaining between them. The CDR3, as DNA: TGCGCCAGCAGTAAGTTCCAAGAGACCCAGTACTTC. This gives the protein CASSKFQETQYF.

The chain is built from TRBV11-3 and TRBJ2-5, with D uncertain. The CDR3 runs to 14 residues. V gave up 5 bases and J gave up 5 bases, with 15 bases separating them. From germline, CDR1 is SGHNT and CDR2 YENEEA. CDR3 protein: CASSTLHARETQYF. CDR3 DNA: TGTGCCAGCAGCACGTTACACGCGCGGGAGACCCAGTACTTC.

The CDR3 DNA sequence: TGTGCCAGCAGCAAAGAGGTATCCTACGAGCAGTACTTC. Translation: CASSKEVSYEQYF. The gene calls are TRBV2 and TRBJ2-7; D remains ambiguous. This CDR3 contains 13 residues. V was trimmed by 6 bases and J by 1 base, leaving 10 bases between them. In germline, CDR1 is SNHLY, CDR2 FYNNEI.

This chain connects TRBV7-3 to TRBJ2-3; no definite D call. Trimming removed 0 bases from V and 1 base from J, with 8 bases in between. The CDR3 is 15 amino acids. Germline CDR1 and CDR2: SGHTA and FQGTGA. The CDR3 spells CASSLTLQGTDTQYF. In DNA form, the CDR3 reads TGTGCCAGCAGCTTAACGTTACAAGGCACAGATACGCAGTATTTT.

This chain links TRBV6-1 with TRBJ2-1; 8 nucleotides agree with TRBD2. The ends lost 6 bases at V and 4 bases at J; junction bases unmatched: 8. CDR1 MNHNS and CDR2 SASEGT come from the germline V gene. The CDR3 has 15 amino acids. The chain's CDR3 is CASSPLAAGYNEQFF. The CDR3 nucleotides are TGTGCCAGCAGCCCACTAGCGGCTGGATACAATGAGCAGTTCTTC.

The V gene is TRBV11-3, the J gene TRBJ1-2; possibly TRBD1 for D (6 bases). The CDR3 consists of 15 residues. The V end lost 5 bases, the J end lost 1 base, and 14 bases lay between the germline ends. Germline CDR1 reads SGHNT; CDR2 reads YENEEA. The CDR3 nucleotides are TGTGCCAGCAGCGCCTCAAGACAGGATAACTATGGCTACACCTTC. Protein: CASSASRQDNYGYTF.

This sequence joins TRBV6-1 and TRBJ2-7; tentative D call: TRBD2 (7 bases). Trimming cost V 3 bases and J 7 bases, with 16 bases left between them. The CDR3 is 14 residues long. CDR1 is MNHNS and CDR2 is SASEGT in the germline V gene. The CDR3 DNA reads TGTGCCAGCAGTGAGAGGGGAGGGGGGGTAGAGCAGTACTTC. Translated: CASSERGGGVEQYF.

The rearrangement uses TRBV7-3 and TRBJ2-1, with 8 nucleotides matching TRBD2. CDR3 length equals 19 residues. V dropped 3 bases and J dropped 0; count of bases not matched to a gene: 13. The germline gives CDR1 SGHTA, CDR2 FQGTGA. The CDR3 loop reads CASSFGRGRSGSSYNEQFF. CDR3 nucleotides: TGTGCCAGCAGCTTTGGTCGGGGTAGGAGCGGGAGCTCCTACAATGAGCAGTTCTTC.

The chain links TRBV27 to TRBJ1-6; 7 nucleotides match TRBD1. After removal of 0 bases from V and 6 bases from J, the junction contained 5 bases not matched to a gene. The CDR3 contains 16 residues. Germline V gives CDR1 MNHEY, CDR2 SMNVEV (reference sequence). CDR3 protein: CASSLSVDRSNSPLHF. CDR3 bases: TGTGCCAGCAGTTTATCGGTGGACAGGAGTAATTCACCCCTCCACTTT.

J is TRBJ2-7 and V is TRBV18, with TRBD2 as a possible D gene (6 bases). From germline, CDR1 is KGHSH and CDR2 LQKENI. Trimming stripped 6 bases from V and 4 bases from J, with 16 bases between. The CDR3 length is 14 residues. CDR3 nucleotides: TGTGCCAGCTCCCTCGGACTATCAATTTACGAGCAGTACTTC. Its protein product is CASSLGLSIYEQYF.

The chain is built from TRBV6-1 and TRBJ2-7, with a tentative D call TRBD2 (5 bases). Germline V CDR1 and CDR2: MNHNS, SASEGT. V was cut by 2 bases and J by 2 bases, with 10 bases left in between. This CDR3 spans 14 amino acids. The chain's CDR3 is CASSERRPTYEQYF. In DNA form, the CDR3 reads TGTGCCAGCAGTGAACGGAGGCCAACCTACGAGCAGTACTTC.

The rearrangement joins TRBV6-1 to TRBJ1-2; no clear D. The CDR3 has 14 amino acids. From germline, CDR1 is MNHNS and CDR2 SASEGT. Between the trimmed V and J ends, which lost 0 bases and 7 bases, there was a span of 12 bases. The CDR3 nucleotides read TGTGCCAGCAGTGAAGCTAGGTCAGTCCGTGGCTACACCTTC. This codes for CASSEARSVRGYTF.

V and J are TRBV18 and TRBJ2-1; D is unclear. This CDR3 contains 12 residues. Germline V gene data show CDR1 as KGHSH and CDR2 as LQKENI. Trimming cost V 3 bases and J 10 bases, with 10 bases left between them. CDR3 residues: CASSPPLGEQFF. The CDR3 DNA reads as TGTGCCAGCTCACCCCCGCTGGGCGAGCAGTTCTTC.

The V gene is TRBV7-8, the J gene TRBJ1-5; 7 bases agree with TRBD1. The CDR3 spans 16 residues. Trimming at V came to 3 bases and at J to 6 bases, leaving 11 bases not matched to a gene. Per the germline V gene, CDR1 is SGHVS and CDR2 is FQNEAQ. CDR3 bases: TGTGCCAGCAGCTTCCACCGGGACAGATTAGCTCAGCCCCAGCATTTT. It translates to CASSFHRDRLAQPQHF.

The DNA of the CDR3 is TGTGCCAGCAGTCGCCGGGAAATGGGCACTGAAGCTTTCTTT. It yields the protein CASSRREMGTEAFF. This rearrangement joins TRBV5-8 to TRBJ1-1; D uncertain. The CDR3 covers 14 residues. V lost 5 bases and J 4 bases, leaving 15 bases between the germline ends. The germline CDR1 and CDR2 sequences are SGHTS and YDEGEE.

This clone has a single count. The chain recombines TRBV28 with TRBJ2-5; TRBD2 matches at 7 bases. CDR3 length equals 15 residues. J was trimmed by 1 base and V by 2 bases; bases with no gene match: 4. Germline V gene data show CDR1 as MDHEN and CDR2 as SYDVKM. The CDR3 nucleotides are TGTGCCAGCAGTTTACGGGCGGGAGTCCAAGAGACCCAGTACTTC. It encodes CASSLRAGVQETQYF.

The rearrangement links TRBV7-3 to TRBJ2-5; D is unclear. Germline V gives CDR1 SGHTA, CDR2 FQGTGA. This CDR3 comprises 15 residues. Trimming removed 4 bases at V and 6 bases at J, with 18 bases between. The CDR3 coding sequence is TGTGCCAGCAGCTCTCAATACGGACCCGCGAAGACCCAGTACTTC. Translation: CASSSQYGPAKTQYF.

Here the CDR3 reads CASSIDGTKLHQPQHF. Here the CDR3 DNA reads TGTGCCAGTAGTATAGACGGAACGAAACTCCATCAGCCCCAGCATTTT. The V call is TRBV19, the J call TRBJ1-5, with unresolved D. Germline lookup yields CDR1 LNHDA and CDR2 SQIVND (reference sequence). The V gene lost 0 bases and the J gene lost 5 bases, with 14 bases spanning the gap. The CDR3 covers 16 residues.

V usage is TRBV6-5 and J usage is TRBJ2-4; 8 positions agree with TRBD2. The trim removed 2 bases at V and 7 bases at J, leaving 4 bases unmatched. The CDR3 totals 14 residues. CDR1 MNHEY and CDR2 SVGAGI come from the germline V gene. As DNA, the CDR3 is TGTGCCAGCAGTTACCGGGGCGGGAGGAACATTCAGTACTTC. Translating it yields CASSYRGGRNIQYF.